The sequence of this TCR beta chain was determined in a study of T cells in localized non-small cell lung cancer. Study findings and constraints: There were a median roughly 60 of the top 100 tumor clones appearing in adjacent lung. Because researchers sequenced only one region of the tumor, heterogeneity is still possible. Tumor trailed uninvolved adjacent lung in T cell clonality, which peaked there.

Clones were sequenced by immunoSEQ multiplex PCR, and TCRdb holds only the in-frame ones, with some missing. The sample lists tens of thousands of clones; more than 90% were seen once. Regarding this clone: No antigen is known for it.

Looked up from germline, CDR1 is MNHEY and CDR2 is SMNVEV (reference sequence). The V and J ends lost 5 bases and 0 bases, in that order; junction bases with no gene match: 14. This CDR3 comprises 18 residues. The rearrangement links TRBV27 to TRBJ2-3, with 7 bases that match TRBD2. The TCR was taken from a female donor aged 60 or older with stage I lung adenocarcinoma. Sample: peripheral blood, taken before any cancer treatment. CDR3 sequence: CASSGGVFGVASTDTQYF. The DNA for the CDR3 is TGTGCCAGCAGTGGGGGGGTCTTTGGGGTTGCTAGCACAGATACGCAGTATTTT.